Ten or more counts support the clone carrying this T cell receptor (beta chain). No antigen is known for it. Assembly of TCR beta libraries relied on iRepertoire HTBI primers together with Arm-PCR of CDR3 regions. As processed by the authors: Identification yielded 60 or so TRBV and under 15 TRBJ segments across samples. TCRdb itself ran the multiplex PCR reads through MiXCR, one entry per CDR3 protein. V and J calls and clone size were set by TCRdb, not the authors. The table has roughly 450,000 distinct CDR3 sequences, under 25% seen once. The germline V gene encodes CDR1 SGHTA and CDR2 FQGNSA. The V and J ends lost 5 bases and 3 bases respectively, with 17 bases between them. This CDR3 has 16 residues. Time point: persistent/refractory GD, antithyroid drugs over 5 years with positive TRAb. The TCR library was prepared using RNA isolated from PBMCs. Guidelines of the American Thyroid Association were used to diagnose Graves' disease.

This entry comes from a study of regulatory T cells in long-lasting Graves disease. Whole-study findings and limits: For persistent Graves' patients, TCR diversity was lower than for newly diagnosed ones. A greater number of public clonotypes (approximately 2,700) was shared by persistent patients than by new patients (around 1,000).

The sample was peripheral blood mononuclear cells (PBMCs), taken when the disease was refractory, from a patient treated with antithyroid drugs. This receptor was obtained from a female donor with Graves disease. The chain links TRBV7-2 to TRBJ1-5; no firm D call. The CDR3: CASSPPGTWDNQPQHF. CDR3 DNA: TGTGCCAGCAGCCCACCGGGCACTTGGGACAATCAGCCCCAGCATTTT.